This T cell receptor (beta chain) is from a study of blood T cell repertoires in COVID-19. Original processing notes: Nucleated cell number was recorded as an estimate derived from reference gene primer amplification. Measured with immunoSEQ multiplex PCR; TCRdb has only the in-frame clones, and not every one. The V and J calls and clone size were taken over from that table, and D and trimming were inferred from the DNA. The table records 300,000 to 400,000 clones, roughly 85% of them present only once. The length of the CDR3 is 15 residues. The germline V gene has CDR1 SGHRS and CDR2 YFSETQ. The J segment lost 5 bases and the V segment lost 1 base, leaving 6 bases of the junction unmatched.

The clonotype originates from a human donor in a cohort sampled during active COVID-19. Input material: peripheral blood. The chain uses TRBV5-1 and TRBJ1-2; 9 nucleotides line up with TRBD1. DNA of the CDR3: TGCGCCAGCAGCTTGACGACAGGGGGATGGTATGGCTACACCTTC. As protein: CASSLTTGGWYGYTF.